This T cell receptor (beta chain) comes out of a study of cytomegalovirus exposure and HLA in healthy donors. Both 60 Vbeta primers and 13 Jbeta primers went into the PCR. The assay was immunoSEQ multiplex PCR, and TCRdb's table has in-frame clones only and misses some. The sample includes 200,000 to 250,000 clones, more than 65% of them seen just once. As for this clone: What it binds is not known.

Overall study findings and caveats: Within the data, a cluster of highly shared sequence variants was likely a sequencing artifact. Associated with HLA alleles at 0.05 false discovery rate in a later analysis were about 17,000 TCR beta sequences. 150 to 200 TCR beta chains were listed as cytomegalovirus-associated.

The TCR comes from a man aged 18 to 29 in good health and CMV-seronegative. Material for sequencing was PBMCs.

CDR3 residues: CASSRGLAGVGTGELFF. CDR3 nucleotide sequence: TGTGCCAGCAGCCGGGGACTAGCGGGAGTTGGCACCGGGGAGCTGTTTTTT. V gene TRBV11-2 combines with J gene TRBJ2-2; 14 nucleotides align to TRBD2. This CDR3 has 17 residues. CDR1 and CDR2 (germline): SGHAT, FQNNGV. J gave up 4 bases and V 5 bases, and 6 bases lay outside the gene matches.